These T cell receptor beta chains were read from a single sample in a study of blood T cell repertoires in COVID-19. Clones were sequenced by immunoSEQ multiplex PCR, and TCRdb holds only the in-frame ones, with some missing. The top ten hold roughly 0.78% of the sample, which has 150,000 to 200,000 clones, less than 90% seen once. Sequences were obtained from peripheral blood. These receptors were taken from a woman between 70 and 85 years old with acute or convalescent COVID-19. Both conserved end residues are part of each CDR3. D genes are given only for firm matches. Expanded clones get a size class; other rows say once, few or many, or leave the size out.

clone size	D gene	V gene	J gene	CDR3 protein	CDR3 DNA
-	-	TRBV5-4	TRBJ2-7	CASSLDFRGSYEQYF	TGTGCCAGCAGCTTGGATTTTAGGGGTTCCTACGAGCAGTACTTC
-	-	TRBV28	TRBJ2-4	CASSSDRSQNIQYF	TGTGCCAGCAGCTCTGACAGGAGCCAAAACATTCAGTACTTC
-	TRBD1	TRBV24-1	TRBJ1-2	CATSDSGTGSYGYTF	TGTGCCACCAGTGACTCCGGGACAGGCAGCTATGGCTACACCTTC
-	-	TRBV6-1	TRBJ1-5	CASSENSSRNQPQHF	TGTGCCAGCAGTGAAAACAGTTCCCGCAATCAGCCCCAGCATTTT
once	-	TRBV15	TRBJ1-6	CATSRELQGMDSPLHF	TGTGCCACCAGCAGAGAATTACAGGGTATGGATTCACCCCTCCACTTT
once	TRBD1	TRBV6-5	TRBJ1-1	CASSRQGRNTEAFF	TGTGCCAGCAGTCGACAGGGAAGAAACACTGAAGCTTTCTTT
-	-	TRBV18	TRBJ2-7	CASSQARGGTVSYEQYF	TGTGCCAGCTCCCAGGCCCGAGGCGGGACAGTTTCCTACGAGCAGTACTTC
-	TRBD1	TRBV24-1	TRBJ2-1	CATSGTSGQGNEQFF	TGTGCCACCAGTGGAACTTCGGGACAGGGCAATGAGCAGTTCTTC
-	-	TRBV28	TRBJ1-2	CASSPSGYGYTF	TGTGCCAGCAGTCCCTCAGGATATGGCTACACCTTC
-	TRBD1	TRBV3-1/TRBV3-2	TRBJ1-2	CASSQAGGGNYGYTF	TGTGCCAGCAGCCAAGCAGGGGGTGGTAACTATGGCTACACCTTC
-	-	TRBV12-5	TRBJ1-2	CASGRSLAAYGYTF	TGTGCTAGTGGCCGTTCTCTGGCCGCTTATGGCTACACCTTC
-	-	TRBV21-1	TRBJ1-5	CASSKGRDQNQPQHF	TGTGCCAGCAGCAAGGGGAGGGACCAAAATCAGCCCCAGCATTTT
-	-	TRBV5-4	TRBJ2-6	CASSLRFRGNSGANVLTF	TGTGCCAGCAGCTTAAGATTCAGGGGAAACTCTGGGGCCAACGTCCTGACTTTC
-	-	TRBV5-6	TRBJ1-4	CASSLRQLNEKLFF	TGTGCCAGCAGCTTGAGACAGCTTAATGAAAAACTGTTTTTT
-	TRBD1	TRBV23-1	TRBJ2-1	CASSQSGQGNSYNEQFF	TGCGCCAGCAGTCAATCCGGACAGGGAAACTCCTACAATGAGCAGTTCTTC
-	TRBD1	TRBV28	TRBJ1-2	CASSPPRQGAYGYTF	TGTGCCAGCAGCCCCCCTAGACAGGGAGCTTATGGCTACACCTTC
-	-	TRBV12-3/TRBV12-4	TRBJ1-2	CASSGEGVYGYTF	TGTGCCAGCAGTGGCGAGGGCGTCTATGGCTACACCTTC
-	-	TRBV5-1	TRBJ1-1	CASSLGQGRTFF	TGCGCCAGCAGCTTGGGGCAGGGTCGAACTTTCTTT
-	-	TRBV7-9	TRBJ2-7	CASSLDHFEQYF	TGTGCCAGCAGCTTAGACCACTTCGAGCAGTACTTC
-	-	TRBV5-1	TRBJ2-1	CASSLGAAYNEQFF	TGCGCCAGCAGCTTGGGGGCAGCCTACAATGAGCAGTTCTTC
-	-	TRBV6-1	TRBJ2-4	CASSEGGSAKNIQYF	TGTGCCAGCAGTGAAGGAGGGTCAGCCAAAAACATTCAGTACTTC
-	-	TRBV6-5	TRBJ2-3	CASSYSIPGGNTQYF	TGTGCCAGCAGTTACTCTATACCAGGGGGGAATACGCAGTATTTT